Here is one TCR beta chain with its context. PCR amplification relied on 60 Vbeta primers (plus 13 Jbeta primers). Using immunoSEQ multiplex PCR, the repertoire was profiled, and TCRdb retains in-frame clones only, with some absent. The profile covers tens of thousands of clones, with approximately 84% appearing a single time and roughly 2% taken by the ten largest. This record belongs to a study of cytomegalovirus exposure and HLA in healthy donors. The sequence came from a man in his late teens or twenties in good health and CMV-seronegative. Sequenced input: PBMCs.

Here the CDR3 DNA reads TGTGCCAGCAGTGAATACGGACTAGCGGCCACAGATACGCAGTATTTT. It translates to CASSEYGLAATDTQYF. The chain employs TRBV25-1 and TRBJ2-3; 10 positions match TRBD2. The CDR3 length is 16 residues. Germline V lookup: CDR1 MGHDK, CDR2 SYGVNS. J was trimmed by 2 bases and V by 0 bases; bases with no gene match: 2.